This T cell receptor (beta chain) was documented in a study of T cell repertoires in cytomegalovirus infection (dated by TCRdb to between 2019 and 2020). With respect to the entire study: Donor HLA type was relevant to the analysis, because carriage of CMV infection together with the matching HLA type was indicated by public TCR beta signatures.

This clonotype was seen repeatedly, ten times or more. This clone's antigen is unknown. Qualities for individual bases were not recorded, and no much larger clone is one base off. Reads for this sample came from an Illumina HiSeq 1500. The public reads were run again by TCRdb, first through fastp at Q25 and then through MiXCR, and only productive beta chains were kept. CDR3 protein sequences are deduplicated, and each keeps its most common genes and DNA. In all, the sample holds about 680,000 distinct CDR3 sequences, and less than 25% of those were seen once. Less than 10% of the sample comes from the top ten. Points the paper makes about the study in general: Cumulative frequency of public TCR beta family members discriminated carriers of CMV infection plus the relevant HLA type in this cohort and an independent 352-donor cohort. In the ex vivo response, HLA-C-restricted CMV-specific TCR beta clonotypes were dominant, and in two of eight donors the single most frequent clonotype came from this HLA-C-restricted group.

This TCR came from a human donor in good health (CMV status not recorded). Some clones in this sample may be carry-over from other donors' samples. The sample was CD8+ T cells from PBMCs.

The nucleotide sequence is TGTGCCAGCAGGAAGCAGGGGGGGAATTCACCCCTCCACTTT. Its amino acids are CASRKQGGNSPLHF. Rearrangement joined TRBV25-1 to TRBJ1-6, with 7 bases in between that match TRBD1. The germline V and J ends show losses of 6 bases and 7 bases respectively, and no gene match explains 6 bases of the junction. The CDR1 and CDR2 encoded by the germline V gene are MGHDK and SYGVNS. Including cysteine and phenylalanine, the CDR3 has 14 amino acids. Only CDR3 DNA is held: 42 bases, read in frame from base 1.